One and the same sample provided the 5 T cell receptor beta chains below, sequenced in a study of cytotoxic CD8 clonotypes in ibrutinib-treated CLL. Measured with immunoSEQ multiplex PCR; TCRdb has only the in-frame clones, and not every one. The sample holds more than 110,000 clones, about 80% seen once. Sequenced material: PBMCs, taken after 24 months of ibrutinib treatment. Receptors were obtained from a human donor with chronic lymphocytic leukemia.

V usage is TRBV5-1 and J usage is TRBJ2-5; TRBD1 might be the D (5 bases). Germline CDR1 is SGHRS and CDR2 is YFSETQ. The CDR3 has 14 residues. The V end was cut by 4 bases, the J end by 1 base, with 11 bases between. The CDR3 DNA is TGCGCCAGCAGCGCCCAGGGTGTCCAAGAGACCCAGTACTTC. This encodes CASSAQGVQETQYF.

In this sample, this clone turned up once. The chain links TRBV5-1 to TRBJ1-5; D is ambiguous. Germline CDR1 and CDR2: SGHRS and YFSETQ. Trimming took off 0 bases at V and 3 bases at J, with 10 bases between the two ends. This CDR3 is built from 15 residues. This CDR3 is CASSLGVSDNQPQHF. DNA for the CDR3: TGCGCCAGCAGCTTGGGGGTTTCGGACAATCAGCCCCAGCATTTT.

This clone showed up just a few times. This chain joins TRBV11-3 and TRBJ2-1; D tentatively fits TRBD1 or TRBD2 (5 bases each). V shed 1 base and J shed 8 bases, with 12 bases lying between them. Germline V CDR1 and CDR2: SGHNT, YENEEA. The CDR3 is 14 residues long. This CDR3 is CASSLGGTRDEQFF. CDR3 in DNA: TGTGCCAGCAGCTTAGGAGGGACCAGGGATGAGCAGTTCTTC.

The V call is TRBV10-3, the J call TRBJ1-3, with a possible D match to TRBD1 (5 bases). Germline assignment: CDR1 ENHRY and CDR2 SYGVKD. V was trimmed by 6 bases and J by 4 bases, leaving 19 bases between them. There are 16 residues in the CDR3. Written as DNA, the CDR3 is TGTGCCATCAGGGACCCGGGGGAGGGGTCCGGAAACACCATATATTTT. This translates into CAIRDPGEGSGNTIYF.

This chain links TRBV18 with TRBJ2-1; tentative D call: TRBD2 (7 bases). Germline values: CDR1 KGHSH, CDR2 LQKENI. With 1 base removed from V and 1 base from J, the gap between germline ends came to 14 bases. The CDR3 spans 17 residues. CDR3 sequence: CASSPHSGGQSYNEQFF. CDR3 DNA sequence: TGTGCCAGCTCACCACACTCGGGGGGCCAGTCCTACAATGAGCAGTTCTTC.